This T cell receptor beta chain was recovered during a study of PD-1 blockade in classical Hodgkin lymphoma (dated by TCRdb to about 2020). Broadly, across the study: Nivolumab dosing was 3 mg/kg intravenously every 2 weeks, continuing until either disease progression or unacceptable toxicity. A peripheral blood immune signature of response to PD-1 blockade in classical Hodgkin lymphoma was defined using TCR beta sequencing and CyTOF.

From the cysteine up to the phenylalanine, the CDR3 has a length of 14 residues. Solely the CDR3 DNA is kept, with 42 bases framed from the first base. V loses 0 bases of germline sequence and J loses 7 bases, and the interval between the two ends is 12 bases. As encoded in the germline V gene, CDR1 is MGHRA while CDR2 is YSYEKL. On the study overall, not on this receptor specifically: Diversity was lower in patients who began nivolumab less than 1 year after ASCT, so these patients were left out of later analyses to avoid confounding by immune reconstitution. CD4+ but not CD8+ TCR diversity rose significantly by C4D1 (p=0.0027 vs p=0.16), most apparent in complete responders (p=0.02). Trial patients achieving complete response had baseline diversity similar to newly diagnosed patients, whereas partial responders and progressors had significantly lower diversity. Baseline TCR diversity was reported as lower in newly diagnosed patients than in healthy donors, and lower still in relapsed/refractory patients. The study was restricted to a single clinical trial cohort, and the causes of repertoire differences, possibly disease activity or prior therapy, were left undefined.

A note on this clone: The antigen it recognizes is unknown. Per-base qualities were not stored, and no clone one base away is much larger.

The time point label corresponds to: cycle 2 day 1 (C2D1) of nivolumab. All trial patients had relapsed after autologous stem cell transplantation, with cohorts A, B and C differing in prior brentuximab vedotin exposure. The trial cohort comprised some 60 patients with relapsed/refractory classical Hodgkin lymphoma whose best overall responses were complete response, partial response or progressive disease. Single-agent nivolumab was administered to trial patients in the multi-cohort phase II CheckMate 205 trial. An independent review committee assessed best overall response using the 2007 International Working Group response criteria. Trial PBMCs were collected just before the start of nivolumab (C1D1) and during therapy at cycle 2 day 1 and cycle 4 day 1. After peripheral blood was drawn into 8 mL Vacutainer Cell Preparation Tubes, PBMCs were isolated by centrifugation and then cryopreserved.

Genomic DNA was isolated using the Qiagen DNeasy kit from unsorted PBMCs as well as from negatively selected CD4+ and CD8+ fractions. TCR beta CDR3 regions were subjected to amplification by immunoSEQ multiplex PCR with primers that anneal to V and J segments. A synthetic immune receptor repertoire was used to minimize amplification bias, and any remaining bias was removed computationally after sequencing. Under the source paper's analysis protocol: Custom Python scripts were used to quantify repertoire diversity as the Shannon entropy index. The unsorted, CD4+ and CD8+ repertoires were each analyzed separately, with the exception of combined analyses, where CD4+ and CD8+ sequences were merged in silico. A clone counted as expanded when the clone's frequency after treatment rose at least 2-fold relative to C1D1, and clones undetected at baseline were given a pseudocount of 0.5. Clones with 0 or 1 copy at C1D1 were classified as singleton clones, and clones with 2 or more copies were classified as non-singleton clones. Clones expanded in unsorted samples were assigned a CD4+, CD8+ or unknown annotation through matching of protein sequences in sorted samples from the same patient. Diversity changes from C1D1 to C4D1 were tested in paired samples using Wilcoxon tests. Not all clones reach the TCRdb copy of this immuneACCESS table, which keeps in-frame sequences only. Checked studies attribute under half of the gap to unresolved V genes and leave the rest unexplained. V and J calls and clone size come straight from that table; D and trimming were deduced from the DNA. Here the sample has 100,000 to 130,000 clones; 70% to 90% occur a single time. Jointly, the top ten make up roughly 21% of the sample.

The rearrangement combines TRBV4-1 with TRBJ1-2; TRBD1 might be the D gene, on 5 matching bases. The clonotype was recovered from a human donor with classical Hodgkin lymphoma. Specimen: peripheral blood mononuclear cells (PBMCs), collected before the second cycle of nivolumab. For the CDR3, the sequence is CASSQDGHRSGYTF. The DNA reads TGCGCCAGCAGCCAAGATGGTCACAGGTCTGGCTACACCTTC.